The clone carrying this T cell receptor (beta chain) is a singleton in its sample. The data stem from a study of blood T cell repertoires in COVID-19. Study summary: Researchers got acute and convalescent COVID-19 samples from the United States, Italy and Spain. PBMCs, B-cell-depleted T cells, or T cells were the source of the cDNA or gDNA that made up the material.

Between the trimmed V and J ends, which lost 0 bases and 5 bases, there was a span of 7 bases. Germline-derived CDR1 and CDR2 are LGHNA and YSLEER. This CDR3 has 14 amino acids. As handled by the study authors: By means of reference gene primer amplification, nucleated cell counts were estimated. Sequencing was performed with immunoSEQ multiplex PCR; in TCRdb, only in-frame clones are kept and a portion is missing. That table is the source of V, J and clone size, and D and trimming were worked out from the DNA. The data hold 160,000 or so clones, with roughly 82% observed a single time. Sequenced material: peripheral blood. This TCR was sampled from a woman in her 70s with acute or convalescent COVID-19. The chain combines TRBV4-3 with TRBJ2-2, with D uncertain. CDR3 residues: CASSQDFLTGELFF. The DNA of the CDR3 is TGCGCCAGCAGCCAAGATTTCCTAACCGGGGAGCTGTTTTTT.